These 22 T cell receptor beta chains came from one sample sequenced in a study of shared clonotypes between healthy human individuals. Assay used: immunoSEQ multiplex PCR; TCRdb lists only in-frame clones, some missing. The profile covers around 2,000,000 clones, with about 94% appearing a single time and less than 1.5% taken by the ten largest. CD45RO-negative cells were positively selected for CCR7, leaving out terminally differentiated effector memory CD45RA+ cells. The specimen sequenced was naive CD8+ T cells sorted from blood. The receptors here all came from a man aged 18 to 35 in good health.

The chain combines TRBV19 with TRBJ2-2, with D uncertain. Germline loops: CDR1 LNHDA, CDR2 SQIVND (reference sequence). CDR3 length: 14 amino acids. V was pared by 6 bases and J by 0 bases, with 8 bases between. Written as DNA, the CDR3 is TGTGCCAGTAGCCTTGACTCGAACACCGGGGAGCTGTTTTTT. Residues: CASSLDSNTGELFF.

The chain is built from TRBV5-1 and TRBJ2-2; 11 nucleotides agree with TRBD1. CDR3 size: 16 residues. J gave up 7 bases and V 1 base, and 6 bases lay outside the gene matches. In germline, CDR1 is SGHRS, CDR2 YFSETQ. The CDR3 reads CASSLMDRGRGGELFF. In DNA form, the CDR3 reads TGCGCCAGCAGCTTGATGGACAGGGGGCGCGGCGGGGAGCTGTTTTTT.

The rearrangement joins TRBV4-2 to TRBJ2-7; 9 positions match TRBD2. The CDR3 runs to 14 residues. Germline V gene sequence: CDR1 LGHNA, CDR2 YNFKEQ. V lost 3 bases to trimming and J lost 3 bases; unmatched junction nucleotides: 3. DNA of the CDR3: TGTGCCAGCAGCCAGGAGACTAGCGGCTACGAGCAGTACTTC. It codes for CASSQETSGYEQYF.

V and J are TRBV4-1 and TRBJ2-5; 7 positions agree with TRBD1. Unmatched junction bases numbered 6, after V lost 0 bases and J lost 5 bases. The CDR3 length is 15 residues. Germline V gene lookup returns CDR1 MGHRA and CDR2 YSYEKL. CDR3 DNA: TGCGCCAGCAGCCAAGAAGAGGACAGGACTGAGACCCAGTACTTC. The encoded protein is CASSQEEDRTETQYF.

The chain has TRBV2 and TRBJ2-7; the D call may be TRBD1 or TRBD2 (5 bases each). Germline V gene sequence: CDR1 SNHLY, CDR2 FYNNEI. The CDR3 contains 12 residues. With 7 bases removed from V and 3 bases from J, the gap between germline ends came to 10 bases. The CDR3 is CASKQGDYEQYF. CDR3 DNA: TGTGCCAGCAAGCAGGGAGACTACGAGCAGTACTTC.

The J gene is TRBJ2-1, the V gene TRBV9; no reliable D call. CDR1 and CDR2 (germline): SGDLS, YYNGEE. The CDR3 is made up of 13 amino acids. V was trimmed by 7 bases and J by 0 bases, leaving 8 bases between them. CDR3 region: CASGVGSYNEQFF. CDR3 nucleotides: TGTGCCAGCGGGGTCGGCTCCTACAATGAGCAGTTCTTC. The full variable domain, rest sourced from reference TRBV9 and TRBJ2-1, is DSGVTQTPKHLITATGQRVTLRCSPRSGDLSVYWYQQSLDQGLQFLIQYYNGEERAKGNILERFSAQQFPDLHSELNLSSLELGDSALYFCASGVGSYNEQFFGPGTRLTVL.

A word on this clone: Other DNA sequences in this sample translate to the same CDR3. The CDR3, as DNA: TGCGCCAGCAGCCAAGGAGGGGCGAACACCGGGGAGCTGTTTTTT. Its translation: CASSQGGANTGELFF. The genes are TRBV4-1 and TRBJ2-2, with D perhaps given as TRBD1 or TRBD2 (5 bases each). Germline CDR1 is MGHRA and CDR2 is YSYEKL. Trimming cost V 1 base and J 0 bases, with 6 bases left between them. This CDR3 is 15 amino acids long.

The chain joins TRBV25-1 to TRBJ1-1; D is uncertain. Germline V lookup: CDR1 MGHDK, CDR2 SYGVNS. The CDR3 runs 15 residues. V dropped 5 bases and J dropped 4 bases, with 17 bases sitting between them. CDR3 nucleotide sequence: TGTGCCAGCAGTCCGATACTAGGACTATCCACTGAAGCTTTCTTT. The encoded protein is CASSPILGLSTEAFF.

J is TRBJ1-2 and V is TRBV28, with D maybe TRBD1 (5 bases). Germline CDR1 is MDHEN and CDR2 is SYDVKM. Trimming shortened V by 8 bases and J by 8 bases, and 27 bases separated the two germline ends. The CDR3 consists of 16 residues. Written as DNA, the CDR3 is TGTGCCAGCGAGGGGTCAGTTTATGGACCCATAGTAGGCTACACCTTC. This sequence encodes CASEGSVYGPIVGYTF.

The sample holds one count of this clone. The CDR3 spells CASSFQAGGLQYEQYF. Here the CDR3 DNA reads TGTGCCAGCAGCTTCCAAGCGGGGGGTCTCCAATACGAGCAGTACTTC. The J gene is TRBJ2-7, the V gene TRBV7-2; 9 positions match TRBD2. This CDR3 is 16 amino acids long. V was clipped by 3 bases and J by 4 bases; unmatched bases: 10. The germline gives CDR1 SGHTA, CDR2 FQGNSA.

This clone is a singleton in its sample. The genes are TRBV30 and TRBJ2-7, with D possibly TRBD2 on 6 matching bases. Trimming shortened V by 3 bases and J by 2 bases, and 14 bases separated the two germline ends. In germline, CDR1 is GTSNPN, CDR2 SVGIG (reference sequence). The CDR3 totals 14 residues. Here the CDR3 DNA reads TGTGCCTGGAGCTCAAGCGGGTTCCCCTACGAGCAGTACTTC. Encoded protein: CAWSSSGFPYEQYF. Full variable domain (missing parts from reference TRBV30 and TRBJ2-7): SQTIHQWPATLVQPVGSPLSLECTVEGTSNPNLYWYRQAAGRGLQLLFYSVGIGQISSEVPQNLSASRPQDRQFILSSKKLLLSDSGFYLCAWSSSGFPYEQYFGPGTRLTVT.

The rearrangement links TRBV5-1 to TRBJ2-2, with TRBD2 identical over 8 bases. Looked up from germline, CDR1 is SGHRS and CDR2 is YFSETQ. V was pared by 0 bases and J by 3 bases, with 7 bases of the junction left unmatched. The CDR3 spans 17 residues. CDR3 in amino acids: CASSLVFAGGDTGELFF. CDR3 DNA sequence: TGCGCCAGCAGCTTGGTTTTCGCGGGGGGTGACACCGGGGAGCTGTTTTTT.

The chain has TRBV6-5 and TRBJ1-6; D is perhaps TRBD1 (6 bases). Germline values: CDR1 MNHEY, CDR2 SVGAGI. The CDR3 covers 15 residues. The V and J ends lost 5 bases and 2 bases respectively, with 10 bases between them. In DNA, the CDR3 is TGTGCCAGCAGTCCCCGGGACACCTATAATTCACCCCTCCACTTT. Translation: CASSPRDTYNSPLHF.

This rearrangement joins TRBV5-1 to TRBJ2-7; possible D gene TRBD2, 5 bases. With 4 bases removed from V and 2 bases from J, the gap between germline ends came to 13 bases. Looked up from germline, CDR1 is SGHRS and CDR2 is YFSETQ. The CDR3 runs 14 residues. CDR3 coding DNA: TGCGCCAGCAGCGAATGGGAGCCCGCCTACGAGCAGTACTTC. This sequence encodes CASSEWEPAYEQYF.

V is TRBV6-6 and J is TRBJ1-1, with D possibly being TRBD1 (6 bases). Germline V CDR1 and CDR2: MNHNY, SVGAGI (reference sequence). The CDR3 runs 14 residues. V was cut by 4 bases and J by 0 bases, with 9 bases left in between. CDR3 sequence (DNA): TGTGCCAGCAGTTTCAGGGGTATGAACACTGAAGCTTTCTTT. Encoded protein: CASSFRGMNTEAFF.

The chain is built from TRBV6-5 and TRBJ2-7, with unresolved D. The V end was cut by 8 bases, the J end by 2 bases, with 13 bases between. Germline loops: CDR1 MNHEY, CDR2 SVGAGI. The CDR3 covers 13 residues. The CDR3 bases are TGTGCCAGCCGCCTCAGCGCGCCCTACGAGCAGTACTTC. Translation: CASRLSAPYEQYF.

The chain's CDR3 is CASILGENQPQHF. The CDR3 DNA reads TGTGCCAGCATACTTGGGGAAAATCAGCCCCAGCATTTT. The V gene is TRBV2, the J gene TRBJ1-5, with unresolved D. Germline lookup yields CDR1 SNHLY and CDR2 FYNNEI. The CDR3 spans 13 residues. V shed 7 bases and J shed 4 bases, with 11 bases lying between them.

V is TRBV27 and J is TRBJ1-2; TRBD1 is a possible D gene (5 bases). This CDR3 spans 14 amino acids. The germline V and J ends were trimmed by 3 bases and 3 bases, with 11 bases remaining between them. The germline V gene has CDR1 MNHEY and CDR2 SMNVEV (reference sequence). The DNA for the CDR3 is TGTGCCAGCAGTTTGGTGCAGGGCCACTATGGCTACACCTTC. Translating gives CASSLVQGHYGYTF.

This clone was counted once. The rearrangement uses TRBV16 and TRBJ1-2, with 8 bases lining up with TRBD1. V lost 2 bases to trimming and J lost 2 bases; unmatched junction nucleotides: 7. The CDR3 runs 16 residues. Germline V gene data show CDR1 as KGHSY and CDR2 as FQNENV. The CDR3 region has the DNA TGTGCCAGCAGCCAAAGCCCGACAGGGGCGAACTATGGCTACACCTTC. Its protein product is CASSQSPTGANYGYTF.

The chain recombines TRBV28 with TRBJ2-3; the match to TRBD2 covers 8 bases. The CDR3 covers 15 residues. Germline V gene data show CDR1 as MDHEN and CDR2 as SYDVKM. Losses at the gene ends were 4 bases for V and 3 bases for J; bases not matched to a gene: 6. CDR3 sequence reads: CASSSRGGTTDTQYF. The CDR3 coding sequence is TGTGCCAGCAGTTCCCGGGGGGGGACGACAGATACGCAGTATTTT.

This rearrangement joins TRBV10-2 to TRBJ2-1, with TRBD2 matching 11 bases. The CDR3 is made up of 15 amino acids. V was clipped by 5 bases and J by 4 bases; unmatched bases: 4. Germline values: CDR1 WSHSY, CDR2 SAAADI. CDR3 sequence: CASSLAGGPYNEQFF. The DNA for the CDR3 is TGCGCCAGCAGTTTAGCGGGGGGGCCATACAATGAGCAGTTCTTC.

This clone was picked up a small number of times. The rearrangement links TRBV9 to TRBJ1-2; weak D call: TRBD1 (6 bases). Germline V CDR1 and CDR2: SGDLS, YYNGEE. The CDR3 runs 13 residues. Trimming took off 3 bases at V and 4 bases at J, with 10 bases between the two ends. The CDR3 DNA reads as TGTGCCAGCAGCGGCTCGGACAGCTATGGCTACACCTTC. It specifies CASSGSDSYGYTF.